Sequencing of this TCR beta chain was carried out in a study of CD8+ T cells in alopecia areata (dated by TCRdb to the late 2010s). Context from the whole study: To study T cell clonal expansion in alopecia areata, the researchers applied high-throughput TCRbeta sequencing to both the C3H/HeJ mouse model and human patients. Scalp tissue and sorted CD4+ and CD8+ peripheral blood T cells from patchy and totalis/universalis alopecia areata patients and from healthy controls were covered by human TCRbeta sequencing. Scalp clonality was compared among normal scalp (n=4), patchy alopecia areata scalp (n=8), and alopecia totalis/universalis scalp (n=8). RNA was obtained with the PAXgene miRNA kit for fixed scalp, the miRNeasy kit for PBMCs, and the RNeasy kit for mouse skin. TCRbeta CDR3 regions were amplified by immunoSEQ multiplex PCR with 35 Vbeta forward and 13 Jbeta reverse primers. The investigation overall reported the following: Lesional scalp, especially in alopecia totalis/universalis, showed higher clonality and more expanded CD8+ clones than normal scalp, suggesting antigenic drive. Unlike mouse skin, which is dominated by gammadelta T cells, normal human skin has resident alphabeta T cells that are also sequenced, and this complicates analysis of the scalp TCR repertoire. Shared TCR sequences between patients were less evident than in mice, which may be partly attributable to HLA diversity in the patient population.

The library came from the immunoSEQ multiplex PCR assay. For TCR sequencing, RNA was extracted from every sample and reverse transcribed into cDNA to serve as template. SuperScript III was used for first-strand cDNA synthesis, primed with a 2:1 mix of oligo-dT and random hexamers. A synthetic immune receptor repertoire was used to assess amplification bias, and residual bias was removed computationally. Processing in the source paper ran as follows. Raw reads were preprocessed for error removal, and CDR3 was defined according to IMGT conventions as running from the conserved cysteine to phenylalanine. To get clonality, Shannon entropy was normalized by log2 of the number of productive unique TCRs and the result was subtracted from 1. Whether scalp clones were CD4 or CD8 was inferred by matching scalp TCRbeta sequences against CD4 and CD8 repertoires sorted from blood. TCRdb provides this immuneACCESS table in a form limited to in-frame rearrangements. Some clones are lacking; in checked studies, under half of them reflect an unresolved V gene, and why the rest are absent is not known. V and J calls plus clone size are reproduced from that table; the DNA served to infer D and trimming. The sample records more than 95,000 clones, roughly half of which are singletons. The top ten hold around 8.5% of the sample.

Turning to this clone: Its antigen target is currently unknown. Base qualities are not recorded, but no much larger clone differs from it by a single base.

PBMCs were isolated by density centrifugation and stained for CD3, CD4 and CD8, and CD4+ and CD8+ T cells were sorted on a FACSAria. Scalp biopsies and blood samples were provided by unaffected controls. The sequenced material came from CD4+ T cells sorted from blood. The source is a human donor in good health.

CDR3 protein: CASSLSPLRGGRDTQYF. The bases are TGTGCCAGCAGCTTATCGCCCTTACGGGGGGGCCGAGATACGCAGTATTTT. The chain employs TRBV7-9 and TRBJ2-3; TRBD2 lines up with 8 middle nucleotides. For this chain, trimming is 2 bases at the V end and 5 bases at the J end, and the number of junction bases without a gene match is 12. There are 17 amino acids in the CDR3, from cysteine to phenylalanine inclusive. The CDR3 DNA has 51 bases and is translated from base 1. Reading the germline V gene (reference sequence) gives CDR1 SEHNR and CDR2 FQNEAQ. With the rest looked up from the reference TRBV7-9 and TRBJ2-3 genes rather than sequenced, the full variable domain is DTGVSQNPRHKITKRGQNVTFRCDPISEHNRLYWYRQTLGQGPEFLTYFQNEAQLEKSRLLSDRFSAERPKGSFSTLEIQRTEQGDSAMYLCASSLSPLRGGRDTQYFGPGTRLTVL.